This TCR beta chain was captured by sequencing in a study of blood T cell repertoires in COVID-19. Background on the study: Samples of COVID-19 (acute and convalescent) were obtained from the United States, Italy and Spain. From T cells, B-cell-depleted T cells, or PBMCs came the material, which was cDNA or gDNA.

Source study methods: By means of reference gene primer amplification, nucleated cell counts were estimated. Sequenced by immunoSEQ multiplex PCR; TCRdb stores in-frame clones only, minus some. V and J calls and clone size are as listed in that table; D and trimming were resolved from the DNA. The data hold 200,000 to 250,000 clones, with around nine tenths observed a single time. This clone has only one observation. In germline, CDR1 is MNHEY, CDR2 SVGAGI. The CDR3 covers 16 residues. The V end was cut by 4 bases, the J end by 2 bases, with 15 bases between. The source material was peripheral blood. This clonotype was sampled from a man aged 55 to 70 who had recovered from COVID-19. The genes are TRBV6-5 and TRBJ2-1; maybe TRBD2 (6 bases). This chain's CDR3 is CASSSGGKAPYNEQFF. CDR3 in DNA: TGTGCCAGCAGTTCCGGGGGTAAGGCGCCCTACAATGAGCAGTTCTTC.